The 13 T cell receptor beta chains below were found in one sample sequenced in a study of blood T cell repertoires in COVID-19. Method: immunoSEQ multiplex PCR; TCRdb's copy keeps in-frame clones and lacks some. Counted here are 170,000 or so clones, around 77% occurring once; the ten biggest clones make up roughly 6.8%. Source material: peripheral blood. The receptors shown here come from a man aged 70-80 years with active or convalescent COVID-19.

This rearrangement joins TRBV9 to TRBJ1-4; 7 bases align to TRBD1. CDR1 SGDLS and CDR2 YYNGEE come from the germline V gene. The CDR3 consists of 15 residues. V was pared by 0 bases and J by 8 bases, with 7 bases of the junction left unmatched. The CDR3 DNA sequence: TGTGCCAGCAGCGTAGCAGGGGGAGACCGGGAAAAACTGTTTTTT. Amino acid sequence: CASSVAGGDREKLFF.

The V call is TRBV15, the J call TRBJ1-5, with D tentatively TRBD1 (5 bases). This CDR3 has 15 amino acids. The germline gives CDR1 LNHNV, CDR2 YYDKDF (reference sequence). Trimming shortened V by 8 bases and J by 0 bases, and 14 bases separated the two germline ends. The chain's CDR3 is CATEEGTPSNQPQHF. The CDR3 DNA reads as TGTGCCACCGAGGAGGGGACCCCTAGCAATCAGCCCCAGCATTTT.

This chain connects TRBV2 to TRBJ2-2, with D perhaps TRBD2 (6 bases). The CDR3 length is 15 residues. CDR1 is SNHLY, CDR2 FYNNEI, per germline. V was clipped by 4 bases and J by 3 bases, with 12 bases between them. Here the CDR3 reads CASSAQRDYTGELFF. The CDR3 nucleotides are TGTGCCAGCAGTGCGCAGAGGGACTACACCGGGGAGCTGTTTTTT.

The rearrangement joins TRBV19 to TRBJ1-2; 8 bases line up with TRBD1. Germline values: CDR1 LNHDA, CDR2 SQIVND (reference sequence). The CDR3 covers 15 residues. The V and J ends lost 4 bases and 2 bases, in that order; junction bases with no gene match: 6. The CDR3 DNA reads TGTGCCAGTAGTACCAGGGGGCATCAAAACTATGGCTACACCTTC. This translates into CASSTRGHQNYGYTF.

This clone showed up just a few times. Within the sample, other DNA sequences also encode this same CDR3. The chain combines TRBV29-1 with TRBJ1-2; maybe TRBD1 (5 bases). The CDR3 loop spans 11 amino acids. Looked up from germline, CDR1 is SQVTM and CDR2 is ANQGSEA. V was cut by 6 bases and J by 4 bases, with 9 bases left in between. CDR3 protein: CSVGGGYGYTF. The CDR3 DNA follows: TGCAGCGTGGGGGGAGGCTATGGCTACACCTTC.

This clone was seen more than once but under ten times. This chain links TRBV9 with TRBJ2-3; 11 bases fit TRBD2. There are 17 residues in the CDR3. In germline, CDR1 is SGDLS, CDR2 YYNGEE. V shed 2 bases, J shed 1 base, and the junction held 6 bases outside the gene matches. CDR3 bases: TGTGCCAGCAGCGTGAGCCTAGCGGGGGGAGGCACAGATACGCAGTATTTT. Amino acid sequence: CASSVSLAGGGTDTQYF. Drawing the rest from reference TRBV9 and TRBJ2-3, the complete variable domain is DSGVTQTPKHLITATGQRVTLRCSPRSGDLSVYWYQQSLDQGLQFLIQYYNGEERAKGNILERFSAQQFPDLHSELNLSSLELGDSALYFCASSVSLAGGGTDTQYFGPGTRLTVL.

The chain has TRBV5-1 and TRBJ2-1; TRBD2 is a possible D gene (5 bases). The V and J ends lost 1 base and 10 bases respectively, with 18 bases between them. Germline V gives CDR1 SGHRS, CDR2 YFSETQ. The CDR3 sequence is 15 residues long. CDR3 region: CASSLSVATSIEQFF. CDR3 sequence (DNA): TGCGCCAGCAGCTTGTCGGTAGCGACCTCCATCGAGCAGTTCTTC.

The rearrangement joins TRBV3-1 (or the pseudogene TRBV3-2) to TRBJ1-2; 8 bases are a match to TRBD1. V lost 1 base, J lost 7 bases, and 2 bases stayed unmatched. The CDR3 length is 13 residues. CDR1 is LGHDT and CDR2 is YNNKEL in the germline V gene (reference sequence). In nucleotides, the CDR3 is TGTGCCAGCAGCCAAGGCGACAGGGGTGGCTACACCTTC. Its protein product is CASSQGDRGGYTF.

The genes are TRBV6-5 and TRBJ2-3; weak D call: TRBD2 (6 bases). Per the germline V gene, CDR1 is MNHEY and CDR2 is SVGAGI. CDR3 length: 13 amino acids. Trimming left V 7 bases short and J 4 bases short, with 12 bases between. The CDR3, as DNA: TGTGCCAGCAAGGCCAGGGAGGCAGATACGCAGTATTTT. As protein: CASKAREADTQYF.

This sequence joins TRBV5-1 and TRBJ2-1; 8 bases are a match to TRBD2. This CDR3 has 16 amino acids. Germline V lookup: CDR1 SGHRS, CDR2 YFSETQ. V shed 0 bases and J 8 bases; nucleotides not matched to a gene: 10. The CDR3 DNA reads TGCGCCAGCAGCTTGGACGGTCGCGGGGGGCTGGATGAGCAGTTCTTC. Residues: CASSLDGRGGLDEQFF.

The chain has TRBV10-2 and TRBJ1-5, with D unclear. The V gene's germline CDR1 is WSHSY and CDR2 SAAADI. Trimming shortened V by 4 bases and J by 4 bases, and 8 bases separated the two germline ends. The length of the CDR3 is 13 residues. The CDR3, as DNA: TGCGCCAGCAGTGTGGGAGTTAATCAGCCCCAGCATTTT. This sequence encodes CASSVGVNQPQHF.

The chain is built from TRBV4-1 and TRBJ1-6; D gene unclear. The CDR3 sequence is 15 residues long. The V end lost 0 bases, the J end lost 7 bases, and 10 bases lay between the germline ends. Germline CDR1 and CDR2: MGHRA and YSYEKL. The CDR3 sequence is CASSQEGGPNSPLHF. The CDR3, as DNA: TGCGCCAGCAGCCAAGAAGGAGGGCCCAATTCACCCCTCCACTTT.

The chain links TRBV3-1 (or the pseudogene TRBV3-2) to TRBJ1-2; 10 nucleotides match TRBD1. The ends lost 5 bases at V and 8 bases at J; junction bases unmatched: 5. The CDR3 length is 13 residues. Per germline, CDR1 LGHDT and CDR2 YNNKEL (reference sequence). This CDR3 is CASSGQGVWGYTF. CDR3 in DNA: TGTGCCAGCAGCGGACAGGGGGTATGGGGCTACACCTTC.